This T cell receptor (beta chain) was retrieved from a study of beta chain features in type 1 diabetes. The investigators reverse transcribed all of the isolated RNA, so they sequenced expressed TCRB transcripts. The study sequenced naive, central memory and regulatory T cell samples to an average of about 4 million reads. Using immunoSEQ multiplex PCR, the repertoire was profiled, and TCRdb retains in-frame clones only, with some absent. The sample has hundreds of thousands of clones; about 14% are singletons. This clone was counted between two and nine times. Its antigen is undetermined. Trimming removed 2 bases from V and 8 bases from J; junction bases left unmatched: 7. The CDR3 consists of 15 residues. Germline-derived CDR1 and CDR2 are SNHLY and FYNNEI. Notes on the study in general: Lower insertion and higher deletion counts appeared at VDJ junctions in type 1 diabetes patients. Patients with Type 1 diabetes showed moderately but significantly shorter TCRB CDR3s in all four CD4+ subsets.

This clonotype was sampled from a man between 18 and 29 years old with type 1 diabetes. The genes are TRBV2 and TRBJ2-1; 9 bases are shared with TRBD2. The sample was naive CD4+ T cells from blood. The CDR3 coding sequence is TGTGCCAGCAGTGAACCGAGCGGGGGGAGGGATGAGCAGTTCTTC. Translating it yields CASSEPSGGRDEQFF. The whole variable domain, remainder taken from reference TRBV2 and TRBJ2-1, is EPEVTQTPSHQVTQMGQEVILRCVPISNHLYFYWYRQILGQKVEFLVSFYNNEISEKSEIFDDQFSVERPDGSNFTLKIRSTKLEDSAMYFCASSEPSGGRDEQFFGPGTRLTVL.